The entry that follows covers one TCR beta chain sequence. Its specificity is not known. The germline V gene has CDR1 SGHRS and CDR2 YFSETQ. Between the trimmed V and J ends, which lost 1 base and 4 bases, there was a span of 12 bases. CDR3 size: 15 residues. The data were taken from a study of siplizumab effects on memory and regulatory T cells. Study-wide results and caveats: A minor share of alloreactive clones matched unstimulated subsets.

Assays covered some 94,000 TCR templates per sample. Produced via immunoSEQ multiplex PCR; TCRdb's table is partial and in-frame only. The sample has roughly 56,000 clones; 93% are singletons. The clonotype comes from a human donor in good health. The sample comprised CD8+ T cells sorted from blood. The chain couples TRBV5-1 to TRBJ2-1; D uncertain. CDR3 loop: CASSLTITVYNEQFF. In nucleotides, the CDR3 is TGCGCCAGCAGCTTGACAATCACTGTATACAATGAGCAGTTCTTC. The full variable domain, completed using reference TRBV5-1 and TRBJ2-1, is KAGVTQTPRYLIKTRGQQVTLSCSPISGHRSVSWYQQTPGQGLQFLFEYFSETQRNKGNFPGRFSGRQFSNSRSEMNVSTLELGDSALYLCASSLTITVYNEQFFGPGTRLTVL.